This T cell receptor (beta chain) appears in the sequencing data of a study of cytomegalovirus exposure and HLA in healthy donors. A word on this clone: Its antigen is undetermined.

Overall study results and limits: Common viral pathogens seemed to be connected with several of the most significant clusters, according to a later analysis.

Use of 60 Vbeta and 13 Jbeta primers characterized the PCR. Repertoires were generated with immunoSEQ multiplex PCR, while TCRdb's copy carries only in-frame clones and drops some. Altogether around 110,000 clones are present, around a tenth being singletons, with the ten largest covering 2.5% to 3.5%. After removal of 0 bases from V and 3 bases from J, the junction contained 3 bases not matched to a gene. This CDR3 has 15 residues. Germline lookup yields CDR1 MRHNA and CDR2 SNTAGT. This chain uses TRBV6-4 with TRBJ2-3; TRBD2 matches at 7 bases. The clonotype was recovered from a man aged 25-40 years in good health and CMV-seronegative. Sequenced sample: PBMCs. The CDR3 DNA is TGTGCCAGCAGTGACTCCGGGGGAGGGACAGATACGCAGTATTTT. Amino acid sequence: CASSDSGGGTDTQYF.